This T cell receptor (beta chain) was obtained from a study of T cell responses to AZD1222 COVID-19 vaccine. Study results and caveats: Only after the peak T cell response were repertoires sampled. Along spike, vaccine-associated CD4 TCRs were found throughout, with dominance at 160-218 and 743-854. Elevations in Spike-specific TCR breadth and depth followed administration of two AZD1222 doses.

Produced via immunoSEQ multiplex PCR; TCRdb's table is partial and in-frame only. The sample carries around 110,000 clones, less than 95% recorded once. A note on this clone: No antigen is known for it.

This specimen was peripheral blood, taken 28 days after the second AZD1222 dose. This clonotype was sampled from an adult who received the AZD1222 COVID-19 vaccine.

For the CDR3, the DNA is TGTGCCACCGCCGGGACGGCGAACACTGAAGCTTTCTTT. It is translated as CATAGTANTEAFF. The gene calls are TRBV10-3 and TRBJ1-1; tentative D call: TRBD1 (5 bases). This CDR3 region has 13 residues. V lost 10 bases and J 1 base, leaving 13 bases between the germline ends. CDR1 and CDR2 (germline): ENHRY, SYGVKD.